One T cell receptor (beta chain) is described in this entry. This record belongs to a study of blood T cell repertoires in COVID-19. For the study at large: Sample material is recorded as cDNA or gDNA derived from T cells, B-cell-depleted T cells, or PBMCs.

V dropped 4 bases and J dropped 1 base, with 7 bases sitting between them. In germline, CDR1 is SGHNT, CDR2 YYREEE (reference sequence). The CDR3 runs 13 residues. Assay used: immunoSEQ multiplex PCR; TCRdb lists only in-frame clones, some missing. This table holds under 300,000 clones, around 89% found once. The receptor was derived from a middle-aged woman with acute or convalescent COVID-19. The J gene is TRBJ2-3, the V gene TRBV5-4; no clear D. The sequencing input was peripheral blood. CDR3 protein: CASSPSGTDTQYF. The CDR3 DNA is TGTGCCAGCAGCCCGTCGGGCACAGATACGCAGTATTTT.